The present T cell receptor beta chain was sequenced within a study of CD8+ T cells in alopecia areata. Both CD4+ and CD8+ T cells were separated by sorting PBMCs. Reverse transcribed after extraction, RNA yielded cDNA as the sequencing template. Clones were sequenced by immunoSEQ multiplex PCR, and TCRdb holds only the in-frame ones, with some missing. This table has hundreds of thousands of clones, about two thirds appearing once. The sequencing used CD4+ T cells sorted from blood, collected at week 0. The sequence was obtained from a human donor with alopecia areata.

CDR3 bases: TGTGCCAGCAGCCCCAATGGGAACACCGGGGAGCTGTTTTTT. The encoded protein is CASSPNGNTGELFF. The chain recombines TRBV7-8 with TRBJ2-2; D not resolved. Germline V gene sequence: CDR1 SGHVS, CDR2 FQNEAQ. Trimming took 5 bases from V and 1 from J, leaving 8 bases between them. The CDR3 spans 14 residues.